These 28 T cell receptor beta chains share one sample of origin, sequenced in a study of cytomegalovirus exposure and HLA in healthy donors. The PCR employed 60 Vbeta primers together with 13 Jbeta primers. TCRdb keeps only in-frame clones here, not all; method: immunoSEQ multiplex PCR. Of about 100,000 clones listed, 81% are singletons. Sequenced material: PBMCs. These receptors came from a young man in good health and CMV-seronegative.

J is TRBJ1-2 and V is TRBV5-1; 7 nucleotides line up with TRBD1. This CDR3 region has 13 residues. V shed 4 bases, J shed 3 bases, and the junction held 3 bases outside the gene matches. The V gene's germline CDR1 is SGHRS and CDR2 YFSETQ. This CDR3 is CASSTTGDYGYTF. DNA for the CDR3: TGCGCCAGCAGCACAACAGGGGACTATGGCTACACCTTC. The full variable domain, rest sourced from reference TRBV5-1 and TRBJ1-2, is KAGVTQTPRYLIKTRGQQVTLSCSPISGHRSVSWYQQTPGQGLQFLFEYFSETQRNKGNFPGRFSGRQFSNSRSEMNVSTLELGDSALYLCASSTTGDYGYTFGSGTRLTVV.

This chain connects TRBV11-2 to TRBJ1-2, with D maybe TRBD1 (6 bases). CDR1 is SGHAT, CDR2 FQNNGV, per germline. The CDR3 sequence is 15 residues long. Trimming pared 7 bases from V and 6 bases from J, leaving 21 bases between. DNA for the CDR3: TGTGCCAGCAAAGGACCGAGGGGGTACCGAAATGGCTACACCTTC. It codes for CASKGPRGYRNGYTF.

The chain uses TRBV6-6 and TRBJ2-6; D remains unclear. This CDR3 spans 16 amino acids. Germline V gene sequence: CDR1 MNHNY, CDR2 SVGAGI (reference sequence). Trimming cost V 6 bases and J 0 bases, with 12 bases left between them. The CDR3 reads CASSHLAVSGANVLTF. In DNA, the CDR3 is TGTGCCAGCAGCCACCTGGCGGTCTCTGGGGCCAACGTCCTGACTTTC.

The chain is built from TRBV18 and TRBJ1-4; 11 positions match TRBD1. The junction had 5 bases not matched to a gene; V was cut back by 3 bases and J by 8 bases. Germline V lookup: CDR1 KGHSH, CDR2 LQKENI. The CDR3 runs 15 residues. CDR3 sequence reads: CASSPGTGGNEKLFF. The DNA of the CDR3 is TGTGCCAGCTCACCCGGGACAGGGGGGAACGAAAAACTGTTTTTT. Together with reference TRBV18 and TRBJ1-4, the CDR3 gives the full variable domain: NAGVMQNPRHLVRRRGQEARLRCSPMKGHSHVYWYRQLPEEGLKFMVYLQKENIIDESGMPKERFSAEFPKEGPSILRIQQVVRGDSAAYFCASSPGTGGNEKLFFGSGTQLSVL.

This rearrangement joins TRBV5-6 to TRBJ2-5, with 10 bases that match TRBD2. V lost 5 bases, J lost 0 bases, and 7 bases stayed unmatched. The CDR3 contains 16 residues. Germline V lookup: CDR1 SGHDT, CDR2 YYEEEE. CDR3 protein: CASRKPGLAHQETQYF. As DNA, the CDR3 is TGTGCCAGCAGAAAGCCGGGACTAGCGCACCAAGAGACCCAGTACTTC.

This chain joins TRBV6-6 and TRBJ1-2, with 11 nucleotides matching TRBD1. V shed 6 bases, J shed 4 bases, and the junction held 7 bases outside the gene matches. The CDR3 loop spans 15 amino acids. Germline assignment: CDR1 MNHNY and CDR2 SVGAGI (reference sequence). The CDR3 region has the DNA TGTGCCAGCAGACACGGACAGGGGGCGATCTATGGCTACACCTTC. Translated: CASRHGQGAIYGYTF.

This chain uses TRBV18 with TRBJ1-1, with TRBD1 as a possible D gene (5 bases). Germline V gene lookup returns CDR1 KGHSH and CDR2 LQKENI. The CDR3 loop spans 14 amino acids. Trimming pared 2 bases from V and 0 bases from J, leaving 7 bases between. The CDR3, as DNA: TGTGCCAGCTCACCAGACAGAGTGAACACTGAAGCTTTCTTT. Amino acid sequence: CASSPDRVNTEAFF. The whole variable domain, remainder taken from reference TRBV18 and TRBJ1-1, is NAGVMQNPRHLVRRRGQEARLRCSPMKGHSHVYWYRQLPEEGLKFMVYLQKENIIDESGMPKERFSAEFPKEGPSILRIQQVVRGDSAAYFCASSPDRVNTEAFFGQGTRLTVV.

This rearrangement joins TRBV5-6 to TRBJ2-3; 7 bases line up with TRBD2. CDR1 and CDR2 from the germline V gene are SGHDT and YYEEEE. V lost 3 bases, J lost 6 bases, and 7 bases stayed unmatched. This CDR3 is built from 14 residues. CDR3 sequence (DNA): TGTGCCAGCAGCTCGGGAGGAGGAGACGATACGCAGTATTTT. Its protein product is CASSSGGGDDTQYF.

This clone appeared a few times. The chain recombines TRBV4-1 with TRBJ2-7; 8 bases are shared with TRBD2. Germline assignment: CDR1 MGHRA and CDR2 YSYEKL. This CDR3 is built from 15 residues. V gave up 1 base and J gave up 4 bases; unmatched junction bases: 6. The CDR3 nucleotides are TGCGCCAGCAGCCAAGGCAACGGGAGGGGGTACGAGCAGTACTTC. Translating gives CASSQGNGRGYEQYF.

V gene TRBV21-1 combines with J gene TRBJ2-7; the table's D call, TRBD2, was not checked against the DNA. TRBV21-1 is a known pseudogene. The CDR3 sequence is 16 residues long. The chain's CDR3 is CASSKLAGGSSYEQYF. The CDR3 nucleotides are TGTGCCAGCAGCAAATTAGCGGGGGGTAGCTCCTACGAGCAGTACTTC.

The V gene is TRBV7-9, the J gene TRBJ2-7; 7 nucleotides match TRBD2. Germline assignment: CDR1 SEHNR and CDR2 FQNEAQ (reference sequence). This CDR3 spans 14 amino acids. After removal of 2 bases from V and 6 bases from J, the junction contained 7 bases not matched to a gene. The CDR3 loop reads CASSLSGGVGEQYF. In DNA, the CDR3 is TGTGCCAGCAGCTTATCGGGGGGAGTGGGCGAGCAGTACTTC.

The chain links TRBV19 to TRBJ2-3; 7 bases match TRBD1. This CDR3 comprises 14 residues. The V segment lost 5 bases and the J segment 3 bases; nucleotides outside the gene matches: 5. Looked up from germline, CDR1 is LNHDA and CDR2 is SQIVND (reference sequence). CDR3 sequence reads: CASSPPTGTDTQYF. The CDR3 nucleotides are TGTGCCAGTAGTCCACCGACAGGGACAGATACGCAGTATTTT.

The rearrangement links TRBV6-1 to TRBJ2-1; D perhaps matches TRBD1 (6 bases). The CDR3 runs to 16 residues. V lost 1 base and J 2 bases, leaving 12 bases between the germline ends. Per germline, CDR1 MNHNS and CDR2 SASEGT. The CDR3: CASSEVPQGTYNEQFF. The CDR3 DNA is TGTGCCAGCAGTGAAGTCCCACAGGGAACCTACAATGAGCAGTTCTTC.

The chain joins TRBV5-4 to TRBJ2-7; 7 positions match TRBD1. This CDR3 has 16 amino acids. Germline CDR1 is SGHNT and CDR2 is YYREEE (reference sequence). Trimming took 0 bases from V and 3 from J; bases not matched to a gene: 9. The CDR3 sequence is CASSLAFITGDYEQYF. CDR3 sequence (DNA): TGTGCCAGCAGCTTGGCCTTCATTACAGGGGACTACGAGCAGTACTTC.

This clone was found a few times. This chain uses TRBV7-9 with TRBJ2-2; 16 bases are shared with TRBD2. Germline V CDR1 and CDR2: SEHNR, FQNEAQ (reference sequence). V shed 5 bases, J shed 1 base, and the junction held 4 bases outside the gene matches. There are 18 residues in the CDR3. In DNA, the CDR3 is TGTGCCAGCAGCCCCGGGACTAGCGGGAGGGAGAACACCGGGGAGCTGTTTTTT. Residues: CASSPGTSGRENTGELFF. The full variable domain, in which reference TRBV7-9 and TRBJ2-2 provide the parts outside the CDR3, is DTGVSQNPRHKITKRGQNVTFRCDPISEHNRLYWYRQTLGQGPEFLTYFQNEAQLEKSRLLSDRFSAERPKGSFSTLEIQRTEQGDSAMYLCASSPGTSGRENTGELFFGEGSRLTVL.

This chain links TRBV4-2 with TRBJ2-3; 9 bases are shared with TRBD2. The V gene's germline CDR1 is LGHNA and CDR2 YNFKEQ. The V gene end was trimmed by 3 bases and the J gene end by 6 bases; junction bases not matched to a gene: 10. The CDR3 is 16 residues long. The CDR3 coding sequence is TGTGCCAGCAGCCAGTTATGGGAGCGGGAGGTGGATACGCAGTATTTT. Amino acids: CASSQLWEREVDTQYF.

CDR3 nucleotide sequence: TGCAGTGCCGAGGGGGACTATGGCTACACCTTC. This sequence encodes CSAEGDYGYTF. The V gene is TRBV20-1, the J gene TRBJ1-2; TRBD1 is a possible D gene (6 bases). The CDR3 consists of 11 residues. Trimming removed 6 bases from V and 3 bases from J, with 8 bases in between. Looked up from germline, CDR1 is DFQATT and CDR2 is SNEGSKA (reference sequence).

This clone came up once. This chain links TRBV18 with TRBJ2-7; possible D gene TRBD2, 5 bases. Between the trimmed V and J ends, which lost 4 bases and 4 bases, there was a span of 11 bases. In germline, CDR1 is KGHSH, CDR2 LQKENI. There are 13 residues in the CDR3. The CDR3 nucleotides are TGTGCCAGCTCACTCGCGGGCGAGTACGAGCAGTACTTC. Residues: CASSLAGEYEQYF.

V is TRBV4-1 and J is TRBJ1-5; the D gene is possibly TRBD1 (5 bases). V gave up 3 bases and J gave up 3 bases, with 15 bases separating them. The CDR3 contains 16 residues. Germline V gene lookup returns CDR1 MGHRA and CDR2 YSYEKL. The CDR3 reads CASSHSSGEVNQPQHF. Written as DNA, the CDR3 is TGCGCCAGCAGCCACTCCTCGGGGGAGGTCAATCAGCCCCAGCATTTT.

This rearrangement joins TRBV7-9 to TRBJ2-5; maybe TRBD2 (5 bases). The J call may be faulty, since TRBJ2-7 better matches the DNA end. Germline CDR1 reads SEHNR; CDR2 reads FQNEAQ (reference sequence). This CDR3 contains 13 residues. The CDR3 is CASAIGEVYEQYF. The DNA of the CDR3 is TGTGCCAGCGCGATCGGGGAAGTGTACGAGCAGTACTTC.

J is TRBJ2-2 and V is TRBV27; TRBD1 agrees at 7 bases. J gave up 5 bases and V 5 bases, and 5 bases lay outside the gene matches. Looked up from germline, CDR1 is MNHEY and CDR2 is SMNVEV (reference sequence). This CDR3 comprises 14 residues. The CDR3 region has the DNA TGTGCCAGCAGTCGGGACAGCGAAACCGGGGAGCTGTTTTTT. This translates into CASSRDSETGELFF.

V is TRBV7-9 and J is TRBJ2-3; TRBD2 is a possible D gene (6 bases). The V end was cut by 3 bases, the J end by 6 bases, with 13 bases between. Germline-derived CDR1 and CDR2 are SEHNR and FQNEAQ (reference sequence). The CDR3 is 14 amino acids. The CDR3 here is CASSLSGEWDTQYF. The CDR3 coding sequence is TGTGCCAGCAGCTTGTCGGGAGAGTGGGATACGCAGTATTTT.

This chain joins TRBV10-2 and TRBJ1-2; a weak D match, TRBD1 (5 bases). This CDR3 region has 17 residues. V lost 6 bases and J lost 2, with 22 bases in between. Germline CDR1 and CDR2: WSHSY and SAAADI. The CDR3 reads CASRGTLLPSANYGYTF. DNA of the CDR3: TGCGCCAGCAGGGGGACTTTACTACCATCCGCCAACTATGGCTACACCTTC.

The V call is TRBV5-6, the J call TRBJ2-7, with a possible D match to TRBD2 (5 bases). With 0 bases removed from V and 3 bases from J, the gap between germline ends came to 10 bases. The CDR3 length is 14 residues. Germline CDR1 SGHDT, CDR2 YYEEEE. The CDR3, as DNA: TGTGCCAGCAGCTTGGTACGGGGTTACTACGAGCAGTACTTC. Amino acids: CASSLVRGYYEQYF.

In this sample, this clone turned up once. The CDR3 region is CASSSEVRVEAFF. CDR3 bases: TGTGCCAGCAGCTCTGAGGTACGTGTCGAAGCTTTCTTT. V usage is TRBV5-6 and J usage is TRBJ1-1; D gene uncertain. Trimming cost V 3 bases and J 8 bases, with 14 bases left between them. Germline V lookup: CDR1 SGHDT, CDR2 YYEEEE. The CDR3 has 13 amino acids.

The chain has TRBV7-9 and TRBJ2-3; 9 bases agree with TRBD2. V trimming: 1 base; J trimming: 4 bases; junction bases outside the gene matches: 3. Germline CDR1 reads SEHNR; CDR2 reads FQNEAQ (reference sequence). CDR3 size: 15 residues. DNA for the CDR3: TGTGCCAGCAGCTTAGATAGCGGGAGATCAGATACGCAGTATTTT. This translates into CASSLDSGRSDTQYF.

The chain joins TRBV4-1 to TRBJ2-6, with D perhaps matching TRBD2 (7 bases). The CDR3 totals 16 residues. V lost 4 bases and J 2 bases, leaving 12 bases between the germline ends. Germline V gene lookup returns CDR1 MGHRA and CDR2 YSYEKL. CDR3 region: CASSRGGMTGANVLTF. The CDR3 coding sequence is TGCGCCAGCAGCCGGGGGGGCATGACTGGGGCCAACGTCCTGACTTTC.

The rearrangement links TRBV19 to TRBJ2-1; no firm D call. CDR1 and CDR2 from the germline V gene are LNHDA and SQIVND (reference sequence). V lost 3 bases to trimming and J lost 5 bases, with 8 bases between them. This CDR3 has 13 amino acids. The CDR3 nucleotides are TGTGCCAGTAGTATTCTTTCTAACAATGAGCAGTTCTTC. It codes for CASSILSNNEQFF.